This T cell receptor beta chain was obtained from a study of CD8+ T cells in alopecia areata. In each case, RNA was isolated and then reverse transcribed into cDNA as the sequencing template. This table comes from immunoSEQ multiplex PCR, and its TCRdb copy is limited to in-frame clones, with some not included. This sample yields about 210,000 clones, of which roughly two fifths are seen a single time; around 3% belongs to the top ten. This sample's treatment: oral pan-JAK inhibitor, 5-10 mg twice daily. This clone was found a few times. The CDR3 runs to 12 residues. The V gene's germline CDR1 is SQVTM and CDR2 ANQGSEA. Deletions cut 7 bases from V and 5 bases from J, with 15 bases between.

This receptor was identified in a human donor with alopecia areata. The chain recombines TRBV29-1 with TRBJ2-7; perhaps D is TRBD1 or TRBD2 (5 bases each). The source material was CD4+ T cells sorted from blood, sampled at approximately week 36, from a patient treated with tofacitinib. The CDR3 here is CSGIRGRNEQYF. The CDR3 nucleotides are TGCAGCGGGATTCGGGGCCGGAACGAGCAGTACTTC.